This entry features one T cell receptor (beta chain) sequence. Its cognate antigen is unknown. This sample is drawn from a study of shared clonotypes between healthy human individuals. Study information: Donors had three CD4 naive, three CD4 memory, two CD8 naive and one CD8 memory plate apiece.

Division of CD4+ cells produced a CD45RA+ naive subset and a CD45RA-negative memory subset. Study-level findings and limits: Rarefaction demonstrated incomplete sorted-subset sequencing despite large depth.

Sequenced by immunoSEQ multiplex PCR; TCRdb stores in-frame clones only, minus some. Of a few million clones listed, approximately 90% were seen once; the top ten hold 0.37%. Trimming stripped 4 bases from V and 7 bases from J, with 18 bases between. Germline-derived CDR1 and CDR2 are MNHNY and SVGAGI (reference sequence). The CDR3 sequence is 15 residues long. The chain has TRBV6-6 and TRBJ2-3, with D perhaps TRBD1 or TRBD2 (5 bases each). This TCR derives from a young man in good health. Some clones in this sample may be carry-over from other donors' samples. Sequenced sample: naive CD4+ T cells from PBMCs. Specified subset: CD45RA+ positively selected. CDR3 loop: CASSSLEGFENTQYF. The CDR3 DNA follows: TGTGCCAGCAGTTCACTAGAGGGGTTTGAGAATACGCAGTATTTT.